One and the same sample provided the 29 T cell receptor beta chains below, sequenced in a study of cytomegalovirus exposure and HLA in healthy donors. Here immunoSEQ multiplex PCR was the method, and the copy in TCRdb shows in-frame clones only, minus some. Of approximately 270,000 clones in the sample, 90% were seen once. The sequencing input was PBMCs. These receptors all stem from a woman in her late teens or twenties in good health and CMV-seronegative.

The rearrangement links TRBV27 to TRBJ2-1; TRBD2 might be the D (7 bases). Trimming removed 3 bases at V and 0 bases at J, with 9 bases between. The CDR3 extends over 15 amino acids. The germline gives CDR1 MNHEY, CDR2 SMNVEV (reference sequence). DNA for the CDR3: TGTGCCAGCAGTTTGGGGGGGCCCTCCTACAATGAGCAGTTCTTC. This encodes CASSLGGPSYNEQFF.

The gene calls are TRBV7-9 and TRBJ2-7; a weak D match, TRBD2 (6 bases). The CDR3 contains 17 residues. Germline CDR1 SEHNR, CDR2 FQNEAQ (reference sequence). V shed 1 base and J shed 3 bases, with 19 bases lying between them. For the CDR3, the DNA is TGTGCCAGCAGCTTAGGTTCAGAGGACATCGGGGGCTACGAGCAGTACTTC. Translation gives CASSLGSEDIGGYEQYF.

The chain is built from TRBV19 and TRBJ2-1; D is unresolved. CDR3 size: 13 residues. V lost 4 bases, J lost 5 bases, and 9 bases lay in between. Germline loops: CDR1 LNHDA, CDR2 SQIVND (reference sequence). CDR3 in DNA: TGTGCCAGTAGTACCGGTCCCAACAATGAGCAGTTCTTC. It specifies CASSTGPNNEQFF.

This rearrangement joins TRBV4-3 to TRBJ2-1; 12 bases fit TRBD1. The CDR3 length is 17 residues. Germline CDR1 reads LGHNA; CDR2 reads YSLEER. With V trimmed by 3 bases and J by 8 bases, 11 bases remained unmatched. For the CDR3, the DNA is TGCGCCAGCAGCCATGAACCCGGGACAGGGGGCTTCGATGAGCAGTTCTTC. Translation gives CASSHEPGTGGFDEQFF.

The chain uses TRBV5-1 and TRBJ2-3; D perhaps matches TRBD1 (6 bases). CDR1 SGHRS and CDR2 YFSETQ come from the germline V gene. V was shortened by 0 bases and J by 4 bases, with 12 bases between the two germline ends. The CDR3 loop spans 15 amino acids. CDR3 DNA: TGCGCCAGCAGCTTGGTGGGGGCTTCGGCAGATACGCAGTATTTT. Translating it yields CASSLVGASADTQYF.

This sequence joins TRBV7-2 and TRBJ2-5, with a possible D match to TRBD2 (5 bases). V lost 6 bases and J lost 0, with 11 bases in between. CDR3 length equals 14 residues. Germline CDR1 and CDR2: SGHTA and FQGNSA. The CDR3 sequence is CASSEWRYQETQYF. DNA of the CDR3: TGTGCCAGCAGTGAGTGGAGGTACCAAGAGACCCAGTACTTC.

DNA of the CDR3: TGTGCCAGCGGGACTAGCGGGGGGGCGAATGAGCAGTTCTTC. Translating gives CASGTSGGANEQFF. V is TRBV7-9 and J is TRBJ2-1; TRBD2 matches at 16 bases. The CDR3 consists of 14 residues. J was trimmed by 7 bases and V by 8 bases; bases with no gene match: 2. Germline V gene data show CDR1 as SEHNR and CDR2 as FQNEAQ (reference sequence).

This sequence joins TRBV14 and TRBJ2-3, with D tentatively TRBD2 (6 bases). V gave up 7 bases and J gave up 4 bases, with 15 bases separating them. The CDR3 is 14 residues long. Germline-derived CDR1 and CDR2 are SGHDN and FVKESK. The CDR3 loop reads CASTPGDFADTQYF. CDR3 DNA: TGTGCCAGCACCCCGGGGGATTTCGCAGATACGCAGTATTTT.

The chain carries TRBV5-4 and TRBJ2-3, with 7 positions matching TRBD1. The germline gives CDR1 SGHNT, CDR2 YYREEE (reference sequence). The CDR3 has 16 residues. V dropped 4 bases and J dropped 2; count of bases not matched to a gene: 10. CDR3 loop: CASSVGTARVTDTQYF. CDR3 nucleotide sequence: TGTGCCAGCAGCGTGGGGACAGCGAGGGTCACAGATACGCAGTATTTT.

The chain links TRBV9 to TRBJ1-4, with a possible D match to TRBD1 (6 bases). Germline loops: CDR1 SGDLS, CDR2 YYNGEE. CDR3 length: 16 amino acids. Trimming cost V 4 bases and J 1 base, with 14 bases left between them. CDR3 loop: CASSNGQMRTNEKLFF. Written as DNA, the CDR3 is TGTGCCAGCAGCAACGGACAGATGAGAACTAATGAAAAACTGTTTTTT. The full variable domain, its missing parts supplied by reference TRBV9 and TRBJ1-4, is DSGVTQTPKHLITATGQRVTLRCSPRSGDLSVYWYQQSLDQGLQFLIQYYNGEERAKGNILERFSAQQFPDLHSELNLSSLELGDSALYFCASSNGQMRTNEKLFFGSGTQLSVL.

The rearrangement links TRBV5-8 to TRBJ2-7, with D possibly TRBD1 on 5 matching bases. Germline V CDR1 and CDR2: SGHTS, YDEGEE. The CDR3 runs to 16 residues. Trimming shortened V by 5 bases and J by 5 bases, and 23 bases separated the two germline ends. The CDR3 loop is CASSQGHSLQDDEQYV. In DNA, the CDR3 is TGTGCCAGCAGTCAGGGCCACAGCTTGCAGGACGACGAGCAGTACGTC.

J is TRBJ2-1 and V is TRBV5-1; 12 bases map to TRBD2. The V segment lost 1 base and the J segment 2 bases; nucleotides outside the gene matches: 1. The CDR3 is 16 amino acids. Germline V gene lookup returns CDR1 SGHRS and CDR2 YFSETQ. The CDR3 nucleotides are TGCGCCAGCAGCTTGACTAGCGGGGGGCCCTACAATGAGCAGTTCTTC. The encoded protein is CASSLTSGGPYNEQFF.

The CDR3 here is CASSPMDQGGETQYF. CDR3 nucleotides: TGCGCCAGCAGCCCGATGGATCAGGGGGGAGAGACCCAGTACTTC. This chain joins TRBV5-1 and TRBJ2-5; maybe TRBD1 (7 bases). Germline V gives CDR1 SGHRS, CDR2 YFSETQ. The CDR3 has 15 amino acids. V was cut by 4 bases and J by 4 bases, with 17 bases left in between.

The rearrangement uses TRBV5-6 and TRBJ2-4, with a possible D match to TRBD2 (6 bases). Between the trimmed V and J ends, which lost 3 bases and 8 bases, there was a span of 15 bases. The V gene's germline CDR1 is SGHDT and CDR2 YYEEEE. The CDR3 is made up of 14 amino acids. DNA for the CDR3: TGTGCCAGCAGCTCTTCGGGGGTCTGGGACATTCAGTACTTC. Encoded protein: CASSSSGVWDIQYF.

This clone was observed once. The DNA of the CDR3 is TGTGCCAGCAGTTTATGGGACAACGCCTACGAGCAGTACGTC. Translated: CASSLWDNAYEQYV. The chain joins TRBV28 to TRBJ2-7, with D tentatively TRBD1 (5 bases). From germline, CDR1 is MDHEN and CDR2 SYDVKM. This CDR3 region has 14 residues. V dropped 0 bases and J dropped 2 bases, with 8 bases sitting between them.

The V gene is TRBV10-3, the J gene TRBJ2-3, with no clear D. CDR1 and CDR2 (germline): ENHRY, SYGVKD. The CDR3 sequence is 15 residues long. Trimming shortened V by 6 bases and J by 0 bases, and 13 bases separated the two germline ends. The CDR3 nucleotides read TGTGCCATCAGCATGAGGTCATCTAGCACAGATACGCAGTATTTT. Its protein product is CAISMRSSSTDTQYF.

The chain carries TRBV18 and TRBJ2-2, with D possibly being TRBD2 (7 bases). Germline values: CDR1 KGHSH, CDR2 LQKENI. V was clipped by 4 bases and J by 1 base, with 16 bases between them. This CDR3 spans 17 amino acids. The CDR3 DNA reads as TGTGCCAGCTCACTATCGGGGGGCCAGTTGAACACCGGGGAGCTGTTTTTT. Amino acid sequence: CASSLSGGQLNTGELFF.

The chain combines TRBV5-1 with TRBJ1-2; 8 bases align to TRBD1. The V gene's germline CDR1 is SGHRS and CDR2 YFSETQ. The CDR3 sequence is 16 residues long. Germline trimming cut 2 bases from V and 2 bases from J; bases unmatched to any gene: 8. CDR3 in DNA: TGCGCCAGCAGCTTTGAAGGACAGGGTTTAAACTATGGCTACACCTTC. Amino acid sequence: CASSFEGQGLNYGYTF.

The chain recombines TRBV27 with TRBJ2-5; a weak D match, TRBD2 (6 bases). Germline V CDR1 and CDR2: MNHEY, SMNVEV (reference sequence). The CDR3 runs to 15 residues. V was trimmed by 6 bases and J by 2 bases, leaving 16 bases between them. CDR3 nucleotides: TGTGCCAGCAGGATGGCGGGGAGCCTACAAGAGACCCAGTACTTC. Protein: CASRMAGSLQETQYF.

This clone was observed once. CDR3 nucleotides: TGTGCCAGCAGACCAACGGGTAATTCGAACACTGAAGCTTTCTTT. This encodes CASRPTGNSNTEAFF. The chain couples TRBV6-6 to TRBJ1-1; D is unresolved. Per germline, CDR1 MNHNY and CDR2 SVGAGI (reference sequence). Trimming cost V 6 bases and J 1 base, with 15 bases left between them. The CDR3 length is 15 residues.

This clone was recorded a few times. This CDR3 is missing its conserved last phenylalanine or tryptophan, likely due to a read error. It is unclear where the CDR3 begins or ends on the DNA, so no DNA is shown, and the CDR3 is as TCRdb lists it. The chain carries TRBV27 and TRBJ2-7; the table gives TRBD1 as D, unverified against the DNA. Germline lookup yields CDR1 MNHEY and CDR2 SMNVEV (reference sequence). The CDR3 has 10 residues if both end residues are counted. Here the CDR3 reads CASTLGDSMR.

The CDR3 coding sequence is TGTGCCAGCAGTTACTGGACAGGGCCAAACACTGAAGCTTTCTTT. Protein sequence: CASSYWTGPNTEAFF. The V gene is TRBV6-5, the J gene TRBJ1-1; 8 bases align to TRBD1. J lost 2 bases, V lost 1 base, and 3 bases had no gene match. The CDR3 contains 15 residues. Germline assignment: CDR1 MNHEY and CDR2 SVGAGI.

The chain couples TRBV28 to TRBJ1-2; D is uncertain. In germline, CDR1 is MDHEN, CDR2 SYDVKM. The ends were cut back, 2 bases at V and 4 bases at J, with 14 bases in the middle. The CDR3 is 15 residues long. In DNA, the CDR3 is TGTGCCAGCAGTTTAACTGCAGAGGGCGCCTATGGCTACACCTTC. Amino acid sequence: CASSLTAEGAYGYTF.

The V gene is TRBV29-1, the J gene TRBJ2-1; TRBD1 aligns across 7 bases. Per the germline V gene, CDR1 is SQVTM and CDR2 is ANQGSEA. There are 12 residues in the CDR3. V lost 7 bases to trimming and J lost 9 bases; unmatched junction nucleotides: 9. CDR3 DNA: TGCAGCGAGGGGCGACAGGGTTTTGAGCAGTTCTTC. It yields the protein CSEGRQGFEQFF.

CDR3 in DNA: TGCGCCAGCAGCTTGGCCAACAACAATGAGCAGTTCTTC. It codes for CASSLANNNEQFF. The gene calls are TRBV5-1 and TRBJ2-1, with D unresolved. V gave up 0 bases and J gave up 5 bases, with 6 bases separating them. Germline V gene lookup returns CDR1 SGHRS and CDR2 YFSETQ. This CDR3 has 13 amino acids.

The chain recombines TRBV11-2 with TRBJ2-7; D gene ambiguous. This CDR3 is built from 13 residues. Trimming took off 3 bases at V and 5 bases at J, with 11 bases between the two ends. From germline, CDR1 is SGHAT and CDR2 FQNNGV. The CDR3 DNA follows: TGTGCCAGCAGCTTGGGCCGTAAAAACGAGCAGTACGTC. Residues: CASSLGRKNEQYV.

This rearrangement joins TRBV6-5 to TRBJ1-1, with D tentatively TRBD1 (6 bases). Per germline, CDR1 MNHEY and CDR2 SVGAGI. Deletions cut 7 bases from V and 9 bases from J, with 12 bases between. There are 11 residues in the CDR3. The CDR3 is CASKKQGQAFF. CDR3 bases: TGTGCCAGCAAAAAACAGGGACAAGCTTTCTTT.

This rearrangement joins TRBV30 to TRBJ1-2; unclear D gene. CDR3 length: 14 amino acids. Trimming removed 8 bases from V and 3 bases from J, with 19 bases in between. The germline CDR1 and CDR2 sequences are GTSNPN and SVGIG (reference sequence). CDR3 sequence: CARKRRGLDYGYTF. The CDR3, as DNA: TGTGCCCGCAAACGTAGAGGGCTAGACTATGGCTACACCTTC.

J is TRBJ2-3 and V is TRBV11-2; 7 bases agree with TRBD1. CDR1 SGHAT and CDR2 FQNNGV come from the germline V gene. The CDR3 consists of 16 residues. V shed 1 base, J shed 0 bases, and the junction held 4 bases outside the gene matches. The CDR3 spells CASSLGDRFSTDTQYF. CDR3 DNA sequence: TGTGCCAGCAGCTTAGGGGACAGATTTAGCACAGATACGCAGTATTTT.